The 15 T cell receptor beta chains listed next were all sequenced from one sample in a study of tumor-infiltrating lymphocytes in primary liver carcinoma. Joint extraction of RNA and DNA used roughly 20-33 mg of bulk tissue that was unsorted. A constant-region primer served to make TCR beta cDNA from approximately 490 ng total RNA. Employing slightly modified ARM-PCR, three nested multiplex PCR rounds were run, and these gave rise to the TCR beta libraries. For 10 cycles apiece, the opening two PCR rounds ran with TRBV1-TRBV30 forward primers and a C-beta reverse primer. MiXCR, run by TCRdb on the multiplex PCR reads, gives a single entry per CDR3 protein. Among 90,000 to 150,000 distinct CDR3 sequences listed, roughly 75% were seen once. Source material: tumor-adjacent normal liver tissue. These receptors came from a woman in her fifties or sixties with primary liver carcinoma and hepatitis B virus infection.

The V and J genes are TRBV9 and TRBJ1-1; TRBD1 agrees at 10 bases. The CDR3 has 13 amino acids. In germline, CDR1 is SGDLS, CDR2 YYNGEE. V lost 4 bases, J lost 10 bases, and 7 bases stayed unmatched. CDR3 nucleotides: TGTGCCAGCAGCTCAGGGACAGGGGTCGGAGCTTTCTTT. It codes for CASSSGTGVGAFF.

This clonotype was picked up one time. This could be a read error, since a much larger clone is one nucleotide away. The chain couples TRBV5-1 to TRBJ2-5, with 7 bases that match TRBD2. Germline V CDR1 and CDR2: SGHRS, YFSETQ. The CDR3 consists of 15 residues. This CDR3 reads CASSFRTSREETKYF. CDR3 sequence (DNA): TGCGCCAGCAGCTTCCGGACTAGTCGCGAAGAGACCAAGTACTTC.

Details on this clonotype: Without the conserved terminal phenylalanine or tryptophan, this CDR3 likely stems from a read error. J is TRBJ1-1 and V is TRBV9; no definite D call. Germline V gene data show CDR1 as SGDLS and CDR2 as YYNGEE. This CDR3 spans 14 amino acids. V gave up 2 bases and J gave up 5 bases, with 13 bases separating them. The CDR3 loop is CASSVGSWGTEAFL. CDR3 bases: TGTGCCAGCAGCGTGGGCAGTTGGGGAACTGAAGCTTTCCTT.

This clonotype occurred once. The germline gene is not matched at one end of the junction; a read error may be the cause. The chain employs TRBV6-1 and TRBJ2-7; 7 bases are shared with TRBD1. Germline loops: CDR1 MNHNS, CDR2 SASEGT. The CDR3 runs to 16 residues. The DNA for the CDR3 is TGTGCCAACAGTACTACAGGGGCCCGCGACTCCTACGAGCAGTACTTC. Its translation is CANSTTGARDSYEQYF.

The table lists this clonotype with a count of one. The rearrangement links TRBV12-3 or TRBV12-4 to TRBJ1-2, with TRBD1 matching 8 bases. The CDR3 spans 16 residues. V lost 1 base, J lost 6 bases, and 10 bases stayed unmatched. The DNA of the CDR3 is TGTGCCAGCAGTTTAGGGACAGGGCTACTATTGGATGGCTACACCTTC. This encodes CASSLGTGLLLDGYTF.

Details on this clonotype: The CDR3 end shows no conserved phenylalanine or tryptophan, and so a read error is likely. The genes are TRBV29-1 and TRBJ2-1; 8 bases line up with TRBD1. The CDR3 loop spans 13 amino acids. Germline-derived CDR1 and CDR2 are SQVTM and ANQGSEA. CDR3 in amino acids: CSVERDRNNEQFS. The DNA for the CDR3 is TGCAGTGTTGAGAGGGACAGGAACAATGAGCAGTTCTCC.

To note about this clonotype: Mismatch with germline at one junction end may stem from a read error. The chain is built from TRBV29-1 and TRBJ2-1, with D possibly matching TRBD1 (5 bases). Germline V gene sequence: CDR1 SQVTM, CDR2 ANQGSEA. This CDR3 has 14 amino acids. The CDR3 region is CSVEGLTGYIEQSF. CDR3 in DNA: TGCAGCGTTGAAGGTTTAACAGGATACATTGAGCAGTCCTTC.

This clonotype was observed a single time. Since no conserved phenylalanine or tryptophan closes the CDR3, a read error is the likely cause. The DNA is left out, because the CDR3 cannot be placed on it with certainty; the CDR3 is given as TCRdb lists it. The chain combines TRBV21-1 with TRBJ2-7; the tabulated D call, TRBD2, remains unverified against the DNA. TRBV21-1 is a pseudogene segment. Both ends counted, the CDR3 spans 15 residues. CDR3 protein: CASSKWLDYSYEQYI.

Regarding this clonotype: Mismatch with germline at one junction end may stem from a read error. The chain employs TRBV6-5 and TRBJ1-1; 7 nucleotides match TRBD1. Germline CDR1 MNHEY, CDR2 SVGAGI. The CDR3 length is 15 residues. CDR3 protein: CASRPRGQKNTEAIF. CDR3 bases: TGTGCCAGCAGGCCCAGGGGACAGAAGAACACTGAAGCTATCTTT.

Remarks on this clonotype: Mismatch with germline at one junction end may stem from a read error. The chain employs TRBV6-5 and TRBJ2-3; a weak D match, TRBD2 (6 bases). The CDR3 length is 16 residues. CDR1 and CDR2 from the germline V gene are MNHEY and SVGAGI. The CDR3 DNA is TGTGCCAGCTGGCACCTCCGGGACTCCCGCACAGATATGCAGTATTTT. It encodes CASWHLRDSRTDMQYF.

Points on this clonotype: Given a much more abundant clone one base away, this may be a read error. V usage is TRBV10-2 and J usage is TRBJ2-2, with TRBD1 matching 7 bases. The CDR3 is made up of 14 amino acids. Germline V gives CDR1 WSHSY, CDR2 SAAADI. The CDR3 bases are TGCGCCAGCAGAAGACAGGGAGACACCGGGGTGCTGTTTTTT. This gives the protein CASRRQGDTGVLFF.

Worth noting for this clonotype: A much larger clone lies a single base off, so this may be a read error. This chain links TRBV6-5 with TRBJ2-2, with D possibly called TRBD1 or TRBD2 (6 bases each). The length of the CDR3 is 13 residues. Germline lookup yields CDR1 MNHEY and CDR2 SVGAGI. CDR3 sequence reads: CASSYRGWGELLF. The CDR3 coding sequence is TGTGCCAGCAGTTACAGGGGGTGGGGGGAGCTGTTGTTT.

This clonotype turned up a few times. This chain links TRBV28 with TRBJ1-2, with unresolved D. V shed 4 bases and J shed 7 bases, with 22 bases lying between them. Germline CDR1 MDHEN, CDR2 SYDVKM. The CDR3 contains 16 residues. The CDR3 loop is CASSSLTLKGRSGYTF. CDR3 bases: TGTGCCAGCAGTTCCCTTACCCTCAAAGGAAGAAGTGGCTACACCTTC.

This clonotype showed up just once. The CDR3 region has the DNA TGTGCCAGCAGCCAAGATACGACTAGCGTGGTCCTGTGGGAGCAGTACTTC. Residues: CASSQDTTSVVLWEQYF. The gene calls are TRBV4-2 and TRBJ2-7; 8 positions agree with TRBD2. The CDR3 loop spans 17 amino acids. V lost 0 bases, J lost 7 bases, and 14 bases stayed unmatched. Looked up from germline, CDR1 is LGHNA and CDR2 is YNFKEQ.

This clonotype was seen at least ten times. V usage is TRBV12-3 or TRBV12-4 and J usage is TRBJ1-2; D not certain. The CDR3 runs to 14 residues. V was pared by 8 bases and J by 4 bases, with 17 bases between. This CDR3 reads CASSSRGGTYGYTF. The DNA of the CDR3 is TGTGCCAGCTCTTCCCGGGGAGGAACCTATGGCTACACCTTC.